One and the same sample provided the 17 T cell receptor beta chains below, sequenced in a study of T cell responses to AZD1222 COVID-19 vaccine. Profiled with immunoSEQ multiplex PCR; TCRdb holds only in-frame clones, not every one. The sample includes roughly 150,000 clones, roughly 94% of them seen just once. Sequences were derived from peripheral blood, sampled 28 days after the second AZD1222 dose. The origin of the receptors is an adult who received the AZD1222 COVID-19 vaccine.

This chain joins TRBV18 and TRBJ1-1; D gene ambiguous. With 0 bases removed from V and 1 base from J, the gap between germline ends came to 3 bases. The germline gives CDR1 KGHSH, CDR2 LQKENI. This CDR3 spans 13 amino acids. The CDR3 bases are TGTGCCAGCTCACCACCCCAGAACACTGAAGCTTTCTTT. Its protein product is CASSPPQNTEAFF.

The V call is TRBV5-8, the J call TRBJ1-4; D gene uncertain. Trimming cost V 0 bases and J 1 base, with 7 bases left between them. Germline CDR1 and CDR2: SGHTS and YDEGEE. The CDR3 contains 15 residues. The CDR3 sequence is CASSLGSLTNEKLFF. The CDR3 region has the DNA TGTGCCAGCAGCTTGGGGTCCCTAACTAATGAAAAACTGTTTTTT.

CDR3 DNA sequence: TGTGCCAGCAGCTTAGAGGGGGGCTACACTGAAGCTTTCTTT. Residues: CASSLEGGYTEAFF. The rearrangement joins TRBV7-9 to TRBJ1-1, with TRBD1 as a possible D gene (6 bases). The CDR3 loop spans 14 amino acids. CDR1 is SEHNR, CDR2 FQNEAQ, per germline (reference sequence). Trimming removed 1 base from V and 3 bases from J, with 9 bases in between.

This rearrangement joins TRBV15 to TRBJ1-4; D remains ambiguous. The germline V and J ends were trimmed by 8 bases and 0 bases, with 10 bases remaining between them. The CDR3 spans 14 residues. CDR1 and CDR2 (germline): LNHNV, YYDKDF (reference sequence). The CDR3 protein is CATGESATNEKLFF. The CDR3 coding sequence is TGTGCCACCGGGGAGAGTGCAACTAATGAAAAACTGTTTTTT.

V usage is TRBV9 and J usage is TRBJ2-1; 9 bases match TRBD1. CDR3 length: 15 residues. The trim removed 0 bases at V and 7 bases at J, leaving 5 bases unmatched. Germline lookup yields CDR1 SGDLS and CDR2 YYNGEE. CDR3 sequence reads: CASSVGQGGKNEQFF. The CDR3 DNA reads as TGTGCCAGCAGCGTAGGACAGGGGGGGAAAAATGAGCAGTTCTTC.

V and J are TRBV5-8 and TRBJ1-2, with a weak D call TRBD1 (5 bases). Germline CDR1 reads SGHTS; CDR2 reads YDEGEE. The CDR3 runs 15 residues. Trimming cost V 0 bases and J 3 bases, with 12 bases left between them. The CDR3 sequence: CASSLGPGTDYGYTF. DNA for the CDR3: TGTGCCAGCAGCTTGGGCCCCGGGACGGACTATGGCTACACCTTC.

This rearrangement joins TRBV7-8 to TRBJ2-7, with D possibly being TRBD2 (6 bases). In germline, CDR1 is SGHVS, CDR2 FQNEAQ. The CDR3 extends over 14 amino acids. The V end lost 2 bases, the J end lost 2 bases, and 10 bases lay between the germline ends. Written as DNA, the CDR3 is TGTGCCAGCAGCTTACGGGGGTCCCCCTACGAGCAGTACTTC. Amino acid sequence: CASSLRGSPYEQYF.

The chain recombines TRBV28 with TRBJ2-4, with a weak D call TRBD2 (5 bases). The germline V gene has CDR1 MDHEN and CDR2 SYDVKM. This CDR3 is built from 15 residues. V lost 7 bases and J 3 bases, leaving 16 bases between the germline ends. The CDR3: CASTIRREGKNIQYF. Written as DNA, the CDR3 is TGTGCCAGCACCATCCGACGGGAAGGCAAAAACATTCAGTACTTC.

This clone was picked up one time. V is TRBV27 and J is TRBJ2-7, with D uncertain. Germline CDR1 MNHEY, CDR2 SMNVEV (reference sequence). The CDR3 totals 13 residues. Trimming took 3 bases from V and 2 from J, leaving 8 bases between them. The CDR3 DNA is TGTGCCAGCAGTTTTGGGCAGGCCTACGAGCAGTACTTC. Protein product: CASSFGQAYEQYF.

This rearrangement joins TRBV2 to TRBJ1-1; D remains unclear. With 6 bases removed from V and 4 bases from J, the gap between germline ends came to 15 bases. This CDR3 region has 14 residues. Germline assignment: CDR1 SNHLY and CDR2 FYNNEI. Here the CDR3 reads CASRLGLRGTEAFF. The CDR3 DNA is TGTGCCAGCAGGCTAGGTTTACGGGGCACTGAAGCTTTCTTT.

The gene calls are TRBV5-1 and TRBJ2-1, with 8 bases aligning to TRBD1. In germline, CDR1 is SGHRS, CDR2 YFSETQ. The ends lost 4 bases at V and 0 bases at J; junction bases unmatched: 6. This CDR3 contains 16 residues. CDR3 nucleotide sequence: TGCGCCAGCAGCCCCAGACAGGGGAGCTCCTACAATGAGCAGTTCTTC. Its protein is CASSPRQGSSYNEQFF. The full variable domain, its missing parts supplied by reference TRBV5-1 and TRBJ2-1, is KAGVTQTPRYLIKTRGQQVTLSCSPISGHRSVSWYQQTPGQGLQFLFEYFSETQRNKGNFPGRFSGRQFSNSRSEMNVSTLELGDSALYLCASSPRQGSSYNEQFFGPGTRLTVL.

This CDR3 is CASSYRSYEQYF. CDR3 coding DNA: TGCGCCAGTTCCTACAGGTCCTACGAGCAGTACTTC. The rearrangement uses TRBV23-1 and TRBJ2-7, with D perhaps TRBD1 (5 bases). TRBV23-1 is filed as an ORF, its function uncertain. V lost 9 bases and J 1 base, leaving 10 bases between the germline ends. This CDR3 has 12 residues.

The J gene is TRBJ1-4, the V gene TRBV28; D is unclear. The germline V gene encodes CDR1 MDHEN and CDR2 SYDVKM. The CDR3 consists of 11 residues. Between the trimmed V and J ends, which lost 3 bases and 8 bases, there was a span of 4 bases. Here the CDR3 DNA reads TGTGCCAGCAGTTTCAGCGAAAAACTGTTTTTT. Encoded protein: CASSFSEKLFF.

In this sample, this clone turned up once. V is TRBV7-9 and J is TRBJ2-7; tentatively, D is TRBD1 (5 bases). The CDR3 length is 15 residues. The V gene lost 1 base and the J gene lost 0 bases, with 10 bases spanning the gap. The germline V gene encodes CDR1 SEHNR and CDR2 FQNEAQ (reference sequence). CDR3 in amino acids: CASSLEGHSSYEQYF. The CDR3 DNA reads TGTGCCAGCAGCTTAGAAGGACACAGCTCCTACGAGCAGTACTTC.

The chain combines TRBV12-3 or TRBV12-4 with TRBJ1-4; D may be TRBD1 (5 bases). V shed 6 bases and J shed 7 bases, with 12 bases lying between them. CDR3 length equals 13 residues. The DNA for the CDR3 is TGTGCCAGCAGCTTCGGGGGGACTGAAAAACTGTTTTTT. Translated: CASSFGGTEKLFF.

This chain connects TRBV28 to TRBJ2-3, with a possible D match to TRBD2 (7 bases). V dropped 8 bases and J dropped 3 bases, with 12 bases sitting between them. Germline V gene data show CDR1 as MDHEN and CDR2 as SYDVKM. The CDR3 is made up of 13 amino acids. The CDR3, as DNA: TGTGCCAGCCGGGGGGCGGGAACAGATACGCAGTATTTT. Translation: CASRGAGTDTQYF.

The chain carries TRBV6-4 and TRBJ2-2, with TRBD1 matching over 7 bases. The CDR3 sequence is 14 residues long. In germline, CDR1 is MRHNA, CDR2 SNTAGT. V lost 3 bases and J lost 6; bases outside the gene matches: 4. The CDR3 nucleotides are TGTGCCAGCAGTGATGAAGGGGGCGCCGGGGAGCTGTTTTTT. Its protein product is CASSDEGGAGELFF.